These T cell receptor beta chains were read from a single sample in a study of blood T cell repertoires in COVID-19. Profiling relied on immunoSEQ multiplex PCR, and the TCRdb table lists in-frame clones only, not all of them. The data contain some 19,000 clones, roughly 89% of them singletons. Sample: peripheral blood. All receptors come from a man aged 60 to 69 with active COVID-19. Each CDR3 is given with its conserved first and last residue. The D gene is left open where the match is weak. The size of a clone is reported for some rows only, either as once, few or many, or as a class for expanded clones.

V	D	J	length	size	CDR3	DNA
TRBV4-2	TRBD1	TRBJ2-2	16	-	CASSQVQGAGTGELFF	TGTGCCAGCAGCCAAGTTCAGGGGGCGGGCACCGGGGAGCTGTTTTTT
TRBV6-5	-	TRBJ1-2	14	-	CASSYSRGTYGYTF	TGTGCCAGCAGTTACTCTCGCGGTACCTATGGCTACACCTTC
TRBV7-2	-	TRBJ2-4	13	-	CASSLDPKYIQYF	TGTGCCAGCAGCTTAGACCCTAAATACATTCAGTACTTC
TRBV19	-	TRBJ1-5	16	-	CASSIDPGRSNQPQHF	TGTGCCAGTAGTATAGACCCGGGTCGGAGCAATCAGCCCCAGCATTTT
TRBV6-6	-	TRBJ1-6	16	-	CASSPGPYRENSPLHF	TGTGCCAGCAGCCCCGGGCCGTACAGGGAGAATTCACCCCTCCACTTT
TRBV3-1/TRBV3-2	TRBD2	TRBJ2-1	15	once	CASSRLAGVPNEQFF	TGTGCCAGCAGTCGACTAGCGGGAGTACCAAATGAGCAGTTCTTC
TRBV4-1	TRBD2	TRBJ2-4	18	-	CASSQETSGVTAKNIQYF	TGCGCCAGCAGCCAGGAGACTAGCGGGGTAACAGCCAAAAACATTCAGTACTTC
TRBV30	TRBD1	TRBJ1-5	15	-	CAWSVSGGRGQPQHF	TGTGCCTGGAGTGTTTCAGGGGGCCGGGGGCAGCCCCAGCATTTT
TRBV18	-	TRBJ1-5	14	-	CASSPTLGDQPQHF	TGTGCCAGCTCACCCACGTTAGGGGATCAGCCCCAGCATTTT
TRBV9	-	TRBJ2-1	15	once	CASSVGGVIVNEQFF	TGTGCCAGCAGCGTAGGGGGGGTTATTGTAAATGAGCAGTTCTTC
TRBV5-1	TRBD2	TRBJ2-5	16	-	CASSPGTSGREETQYF	TGCGCCAGCAGCCCCGGGACTAGCGGGAGGGAAGAGACCCAGTACTTC
TRBV6-1	-	TRBJ2-7	17	-	CASSEALQGKESYEQYF	TGTGCCAGCAGTGAAGCGCTTCAGGGGAAGGAATCCTACGAGCAGTACTTC
TRBV14	TRBD2	TRBJ2-1	15	-	CASTAIAGVHNEQFF	TGTGCCAGTACCGCGATAGCGGGAGTCCACAATGAGCAGTTCTTC
TRBV7-9	TRBD1	TRBJ2-1	16	-	CASNRGRGDSYNEQFF	TGTGCCAGCAACAGGGGCCGGGGAGACTCCTACAATGAGCAGTTCTTC
TRBV12-3/TRBV12-4	TRBD1	TRBJ1-5	13	-	CASSTQGDQPQHF	TGTGCCAGCAGTACGCAGGGGGATCAGCCCCAGCATTTT
TRBV10-3	-	TRBJ1-3	13	-	CAMQVGSGNTIYF	TGTGCCATGCAGGTTGGCTCTGGAAACACCATATATTTT
TRBV7-3	-	TRBJ1-1	15	-	CASSLSGGRHTEAFF	TGTGCCAGCAGCTTATCTGGAGGGCGCCACACTGAAGCTTTCTTT
TRBV12-3/TRBV12-4	TRBD1	TRBJ1-1	13	-	CASSWTGGSEAFF	TGTGCCAGCAGTTGGACAGGGGGTTCTGAAGCTTTCTTT
TRBV28	-	TRBJ2-7	13	-	CASSFGAQVQQYF	TGTGCCAGCAGTTTCGGTGCCCAAGTGCAGCAGTACTTC
TRBV7-2	TRBD1	TRBJ1-5	14	few	CASSLRTGNQPQHF	TGTGCCAGCAGCCTCAGGACAGGGAATCAGCCCCAGCATTTT
TRBV4-3	-	TRBJ2-5	16	-	CASSQDMGSGQETQYF	TGCGCCAGCAGCCAAGATATGGGGAGCGGGCAAGAGACCCAGTACTTC
TRBV5-8	TRBD1	TRBJ1-6	16	once	CASSADRSSYNSPLHF	TGTGCCAGCAGCGCGGACAGGTCGTCCTATAATTCACCCCTCCACTTT
TRBV2	TRBD1	TRBJ2-7	16	-	CASCSRPGQMPYEQYF	TGTGCCAGCTGCTCTAGGCCGGGACAGATGCCATACGAGCAGTACTTC
TRBV29-1	-	TRBJ1-2	15	medium-sized	CSVEDVGGAEGGYTF	TGCAGCGTTGAAGATGTTGGCGGGGCAGAGGGTGGCTACACCTTC
TRBV10-3	TRBD2	TRBJ2-3	16	-	CAISEPGGGGTLTQYF	TGTGCCATCAGTGAGCCTGGGGGCGGGGGGACGCTGACGCAGTATTTT
TRBV7-2	TRBD2	TRBJ2-3	15	few	CASPRAGGPLDTQYF	TGTGCCAGCCCCCGGGCGGGGGGGCCTTTAGATACGCAGTATTTT
TRBV5-1	-	TRBJ1-1	16	-	CASSFEAGVTNTEAFF	TGCGCCAGCAGCTTTGAGGCAGGGGTCACCAACACTGAAGCTTTCTTT
TRBV24-1	TRBD1	TRBJ1-2	15	-	CATSESGTGDHGYTF	TGTGCCACCAGTGAGAGCGGGACAGGGGATCATGGCTACACCTTC
TRBV6-4	-	TRBJ2-3	15	once	CASSAAGTSTDTQYF	TGTGCCAGCAGTGCCGCCGGGACTAGCACAGATACGCAGTATTTT
TRBV3-1/TRBV3-2	TRBD1	TRBJ1-6	17	-	CASSPRLRTGNNSPLHF	TGTGCCAGCAGCCCCCGTCTTCGGACAGGGAATAATTCACCCCTCCACTTT
TRBV5-1	-	TRBJ2-2	14	-	CASSIEPNTGELFF	TGCGCCAGCAGCATAGAACCGAACACCGGGGAGCTGTTTTTT
TRBV2	TRBD1	TRBJ2-3	15	-	CASSLDRGPTDTQYF	TGTGCCAGCAGTCTGGACAGGGGGCCGACAGATACGCAGTATTTT
TRBV7-2	-	TRBJ2-7	17	-	CASSLDRPGGVTYEQYF	TGTGCCAGCAGCTTAGATCGTCCGGGGGGCGTTACCTACGAGCAGTACTTC
TRBV6-2/TRBV6-3	TRBD1	TRBJ2-2	15	-	CASSRPGQTTGELFF	TGTGCCAGCAGTCGACCGGGACAGACCACCGGGGAGCTGTTTTTT
TRBV7-2	TRBD1	TRBJ1-2	15	-	CASSSPGQANYGYTF	TGTGCCAGCAGCTCCCCTGGACAGGCTAACTATGGCTACACCTTC
TRBV14	-	TRBJ1-2	14	-	CASSQSRDTSGYTF	TGTGCCAGCAGCCAGAGCCGGGACACCTCTGGCTACACCTTC
TRBV3-1/TRBV3-2	-	TRBJ2-7	13	-	CASGARVGYEQYF	TGTGCCAGCGGAGCCAGGGTAGGGTACGAGCAGTACTTC
TRBV5-1	TRBD2	TRBJ2-3	17	-	CASSLAPSGGSTDTQYF	TGCGCCAGCAGCTTGGCTCCTAGCGGGGGGAGCACAGATACGCAGTATTTT
TRBV18	-	TRBJ1-2	17	-	CASSPPSGRRGVSGYTF	TGTGCCAGCTCACCCCCCTCCGGGCGGAGGGGAGTATCTGGCTACACCTTC
TRBV2	-	TRBJ1-3	16	medium-sized	CASSEIGGPSGNTIYF	TGTGCCAGCAGTGAGATCGGGGGGCCCTCTGGAAACACCATATATTTT
TRBV6-2/TRBV6-3	-	TRBJ1-5	14	-	CASSYEIGNQPQHF	TGTGCCAGCAGTTACGAAATAGGCAATCAGCCCCAGCATTTT
TRBV7-6	TRBD1	TRBJ1-1	12	-	CASSLRQGQAFF	TGTGCCAGCAGCCTCCGACAGGGGCAAGCTTTCTTT
TRBV6-5	-	TRBJ2-1	11	once	CASSNYNEQFF	TGTGCCAGCAGCAACTACAATGAGCAGTTCTTC